This T cell receptor (beta chain) was obtained from a study of identical twins. V lost 4 bases and J lost 4, with 11 bases in between. Germline lookup yields CDR1 SGHRS and CDR2 YFSETQ. This CDR3 contains 14 residues. TCRdb reprocessed the 5' RACE reads with MiXCR, giving one entry per CDR3 protein. The table records 420,000 or so distinct CDR3 sequences, under 20% of them present only once. Study observations and caveats: Zero-insertion analyses were open to partial confounding by invariant MAIT and iNKT cells. Alpha sequences out of frame and shared by twins had excess low generation probability. The study reached conclusions through statistical analysis that was cross-sectional, not following the same donors.

With respect to this clonotype: Its antigen is still unknown.

V gene TRBV5-1 combines with J gene TRBJ1-4; D possibly corresponds to TRBD1 (5 bases). Sequencing was performed on naive T cells sorted from blood. This TCR was sampled from a man in his fifties in good health. The CDR3: CASSPGRINEKLFF. In DNA, the CDR3 is TGCGCCAGCAGCCCGGGACGGATTAATGAAAAACTGTTTTTT.